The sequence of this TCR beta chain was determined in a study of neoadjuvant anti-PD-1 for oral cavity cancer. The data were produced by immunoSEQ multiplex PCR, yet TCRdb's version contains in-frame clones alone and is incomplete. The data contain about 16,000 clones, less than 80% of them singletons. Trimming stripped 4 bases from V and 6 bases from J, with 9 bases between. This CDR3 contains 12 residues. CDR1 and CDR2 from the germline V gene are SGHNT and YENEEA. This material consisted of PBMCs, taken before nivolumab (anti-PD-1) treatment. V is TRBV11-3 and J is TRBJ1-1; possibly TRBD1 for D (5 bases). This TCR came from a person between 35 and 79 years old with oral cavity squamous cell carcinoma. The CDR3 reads CASSSGGPEAFF. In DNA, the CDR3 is TGTGCCAGCAGCTCGGGGGGACCTGAAGCTTTCTTT.